The source of this TCR beta chain is a study of T cell clonotyping in hematopoietic cell transplantation. There are 16 residues in the CDR3. The germline V gene has CDR1 MNHEY and CDR2 SMNVEV (reference sequence). With 5 bases removed from V and 3 bases from J, the gap between germline ends came to 18 bases. The data were produced by immunoSEQ multiplex PCR, yet TCRdb's version contains in-frame clones alone and is incomplete. The sample consists of about 70,000 clones, around 94% of them appearing once. The receptor comes from a man aged 50-59 years in good health. Some clones in this sample may be carry-over from other donors' samples. V usage is TRBV27 and J usage is TRBJ2-3; D may be TRBD2 (5 bases). The sample consisted of peripheral blood mononuclear cells. CDR3 region: CASSPYMAVATDTQYF. CDR3 DNA sequence: TGTGCCAGCAGTCCCTATATGGCGGTAGCGACAGATACGCAGTATTTT.